The rows below give T cell receptor beta chains drawn from one sample of a study of blood T cell repertoires in COVID-19. Data came from immunoSEQ multiplex PCR; TCRdb stores just in-frame clones and leaves some out. The table lists around 220,000 clones, around 83% of them singletons. The material sequenced was peripheral blood. Receptor source: a woman aged 50 to 60 with COVID-19, enrolled during active disease. Each CDR3 is given with its conserved first and last residue. A D gene is named only where the DNA matches it firmly. Size values are once, few and many counts, or a class for expanded clones, and some rows have none.

size: NA
J: TRBJ1-1
D: TRBD1
V: TRBV6-2/TRBV6-3
CDR3: CASSPGGGKHTEAFF
DNA: TGTGCCAGCAGCCCAGGAGGGGGCAAGCACACTGAAGCTTTCTTT

size: few
J: TRBJ1-1
D: NA
V: TRBV5-6
CDR3: CASTARRTGGTEAFF
DNA: TGTGCCAGCACCGCAAGGAGGACGGGGGGGACTGAAGCTTTCTTT

size: NA
J: TRBJ1-3
D: NA
V: TRBV5-1
CDR3: CASSPGGLSGNTIYF
DNA: TGCGCCAGCAGCCCGGGGGGGCTCTCTGGAAACACCATATATTTT

size: NA
J: TRBJ2-7
D: TRBD1
V: TRBV28
CDR3: CASGQAYEQYF
DNA: TGTGCCAGTGGACAGGCCTACGAGCAGTACTTC

size: once
J: TRBJ2-7
D: TRBD1
V: TRBV27
CDR3: CASSWTGTEYEQYF
DNA: TGTGCCAGCAGTTGGACAGGGACGGAGTACGAGCAGTACTTC

size: NA
J: TRBJ2-2
D: TRBD2
V: TRBV3-1/TRBV3-2
CDR3: CASRRGITGELFF
DNA: TGTGCCAGCAGGCGGGGGATCACCGGGGAGCTGTTTTTT

size: NA
J: TRBJ2-5
D: TRBD2
V: TRBV6-2/TRBV6-3
CDR3: CASSWGTSWYQETQYF
DNA: TGTGCCAGCAGTTGGGGGACTAGCTGGTACCAAGAGACCCAGTACTTC

size: NA
J: TRBJ1-3
D: TRBD1
V: TRBV28
CDR3: CASSFTRDRDNTIYF
DNA: TGTGCCAGCAGTTTCACCCGGGACAGGGATAACACCATATATTTT

size: once
J: TRBJ1-1
D: NA
V: TRBV12-3/TRBV12-4
CDR3: CASNNRANEAFF
DNA: TGTGCCAGCAATAACAGGGCTAATGAAGCTTTCTTT

size: NA
J: TRBJ1-2
D: TRBD1
V: TRBV19
CDR3: CASSIGLDRIHYGYTF
DNA: TGTGCCAGTAGTATAGGTTTGGACAGGATACACTATGGCTACACCTTC

size: few
J: TRBJ1-2
D: NA
V: TRBV2
CDR3: CASSGDNSLGGYTF
DNA: TGTGCCAGCAGTGGAGACAACAGCTTGGGCGGCTACACCTTC

size: NA
J: TRBJ1-1
D: TRBD1
V: TRBV29-1
CDR3: CSGGTGNTEAFF
DNA: TGCAGCGGGGGGACAGGGAACACTGAAGCTTTCTTT

size: NA
J: TRBJ1-6
D: NA
V: TRBV6-4
CDR3: CASSPTGPPNSPLHF
DNA: TGTGCCAGCAGCCCTACAGGGCCCCCTAATTCACCCCTCCACTTT

size: NA
J: TRBJ1-4
D: NA
V: TRBV7-9
CDR3: CASSFGGPGTELFF
DNA: TGTGCCAGCAGCTTCGGGGGGCCGGGGACGGAACTGTTTTTT

size: NA
J: TRBJ2-2
D: NA
V: TRBV24-1
CDR3: CATQTALNTGELFF
DNA: TGTGCCACCCAGACAGCCCTAAACACCGGGGAGCTGTTTTTT

size: NA
J: TRBJ1-2
D: NA
V: TRBV5-6
CDR3: CASSLVTGSNYGYTF
DNA: TGTGCCAGCAGCTTGGTAACAGGTTCTAACTATGGCTACACCTTC

size: NA
J: TRBJ2-2
D: TRBD2
V: TRBV11-2
CDR3: CASSPVRTSGGRTGELFF
DNA: TGTGCCAGCAGCCCCGTACGGACTAGCGGGGGTAGGACCGGGGAGCTGTTTTTT

size: NA
J: TRBJ1-1
D: TRBD1
V: TRBV14
CDR3: CASSSGTATVWTEAFF
DNA: TGTGCCAGCAGCTCCGGGACAGCAACTGTGTGGACTGAAGCTTTCTTT

size: once
J: TRBJ2-1
D: TRBD1
V: TRBV5-4
CDR3: CASSSRTGGLEQFF
DNA: TGTGCCAGCAGCTCCAGGACAGGGGGCCTTGAGCAGTTCTTC

size: NA
J: TRBJ1-6
D: TRBD1
V: TRBV28
CDR3: CASSPLGQGDNSPLHF
DNA: TGTGCCAGCAGCCCCCTCGGACAGGGTGATAATTCACCCCTCCACTTT

size: NA
J: TRBJ1-3
D: NA
V: TRBV13
CDR3: CASSPPWEGQAGNTIYF
DNA: TGTGCCAGCAGCCCACCCTGGGAGGGCCAGGCCGGAAACACCATATATTTT

size: once
J: TRBJ1-6
D: TRBD1
V: TRBV19
CDR3: CASSDGTVNSPLHF
DNA: TGTGCCAGTAGTGACGGGACAGTCAATTCACCCCTCCACTTT

size: NA
J: TRBJ1-2
D: NA
V: TRBV4-2
CDR3: CASSHTGIGDYGYTF
DNA: TGTGCCAGCAGCCATACAGGGATAGGGGACTATGGCTACACCTTC

size: NA
J: TRBJ2-1
D: TRBD1
V: TRBV10-3
CDR3: CAISEKETGGAGHEQFF
DNA: TGTGCCATCAGTGAGAAAGAGACAGGGGGCGCGGGTCATGAGCAGTTCTTC